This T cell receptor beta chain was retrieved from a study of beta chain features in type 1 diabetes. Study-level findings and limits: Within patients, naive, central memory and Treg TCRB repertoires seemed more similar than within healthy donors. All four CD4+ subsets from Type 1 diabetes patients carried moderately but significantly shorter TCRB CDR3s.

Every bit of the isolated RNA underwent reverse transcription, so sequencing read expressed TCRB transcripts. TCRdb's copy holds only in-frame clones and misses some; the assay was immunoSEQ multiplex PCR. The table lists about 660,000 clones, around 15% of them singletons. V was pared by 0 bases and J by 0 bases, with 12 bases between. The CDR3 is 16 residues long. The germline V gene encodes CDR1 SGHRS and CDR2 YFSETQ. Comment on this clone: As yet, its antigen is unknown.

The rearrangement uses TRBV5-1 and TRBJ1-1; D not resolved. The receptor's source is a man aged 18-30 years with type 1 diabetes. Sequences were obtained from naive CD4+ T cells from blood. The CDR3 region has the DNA TGCGCCAGCAGCTTGGCAGGTTCCACAATGAACACTGAAGCTTTCTTT. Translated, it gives CASSLAGSTMNTEAFF.